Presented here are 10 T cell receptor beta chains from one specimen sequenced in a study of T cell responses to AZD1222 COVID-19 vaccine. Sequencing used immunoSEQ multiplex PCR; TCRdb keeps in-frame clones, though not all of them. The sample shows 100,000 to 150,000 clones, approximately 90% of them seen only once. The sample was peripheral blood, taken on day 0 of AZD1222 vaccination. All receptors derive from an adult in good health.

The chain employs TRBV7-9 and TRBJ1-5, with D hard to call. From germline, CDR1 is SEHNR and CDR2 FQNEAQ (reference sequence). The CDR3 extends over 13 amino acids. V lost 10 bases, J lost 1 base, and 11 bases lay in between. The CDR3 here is CANQSKSNQPQHF. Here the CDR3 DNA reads TGTGCCAACCAGTCGAAAAGCAATCAGCCCCAGCATTTT.

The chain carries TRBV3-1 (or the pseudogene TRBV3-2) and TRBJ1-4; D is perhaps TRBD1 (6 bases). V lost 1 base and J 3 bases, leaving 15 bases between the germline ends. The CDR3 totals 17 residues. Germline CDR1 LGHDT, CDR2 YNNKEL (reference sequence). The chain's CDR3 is CASSQGQGWSANEKLFF. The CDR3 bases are TGTGCCAGCAGCCAAGGCCAGGGGTGGTCGGCTAATGAAAAACTGTTTTTT.

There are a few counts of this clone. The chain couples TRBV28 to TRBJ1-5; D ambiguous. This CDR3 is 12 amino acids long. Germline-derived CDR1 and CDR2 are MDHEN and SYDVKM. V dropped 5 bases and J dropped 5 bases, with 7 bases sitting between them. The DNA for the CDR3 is TGTGCCAGCAGTATCACTTATCAGCCCCAGCATTTT. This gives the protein CASSITYQPQHF.

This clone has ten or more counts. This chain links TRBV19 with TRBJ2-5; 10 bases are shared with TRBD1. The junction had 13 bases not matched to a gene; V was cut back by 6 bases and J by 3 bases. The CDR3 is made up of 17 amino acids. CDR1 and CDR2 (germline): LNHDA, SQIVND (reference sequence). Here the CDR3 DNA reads TGTGCCAGTAGACAGACAGGGGGCCCTTCGAAGAAAGAGACCCAGTACTTC. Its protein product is CASRQTGGPSKKETQYF. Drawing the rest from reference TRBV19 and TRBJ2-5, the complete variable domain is DGGITQSPKYLFRKEGQNVTLSCEQNLNHDAMYWYRQDPGQGLRLIYYSQIVNDFQKGDIAEGYSVSREKKESFPLTVTSAQKNPTAFYLCASRQTGGPSKKETQYFGPGTRLLVL.

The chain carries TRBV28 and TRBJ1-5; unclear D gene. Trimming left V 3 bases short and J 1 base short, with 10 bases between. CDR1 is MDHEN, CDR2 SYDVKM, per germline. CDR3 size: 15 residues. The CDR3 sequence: CASSLWGGSNQPQHF. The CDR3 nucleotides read TGTGCCAGCAGTTTGTGGGGAGGGAGCAATCAGCCCCAGCATTTT.

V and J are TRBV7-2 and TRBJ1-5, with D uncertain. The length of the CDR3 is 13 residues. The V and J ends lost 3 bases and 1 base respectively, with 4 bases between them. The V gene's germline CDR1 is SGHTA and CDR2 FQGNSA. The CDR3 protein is CASSLDSNQPQHF. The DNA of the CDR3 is TGTGCCAGCAGCTTGGACAGCAATCAGCCCCAGCATTTT. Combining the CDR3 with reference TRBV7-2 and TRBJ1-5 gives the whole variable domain GAGVSQSPSNKVTEKGKDVELRCDPISGHTALYWYRQSLGQGLEFLIYFQGNSAPDKSGLPSDRFSAERTGGSVSTLTIQRTQQEDSAVYLCASSLDSNQPQHFGDGTRLSIL.

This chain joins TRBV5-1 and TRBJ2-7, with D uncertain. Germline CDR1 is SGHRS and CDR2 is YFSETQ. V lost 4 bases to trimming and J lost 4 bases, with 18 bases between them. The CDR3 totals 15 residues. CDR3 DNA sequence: TGCGCCAGCAGCCCTCCCATGGTTAGCCATTACGAGCAGTACTTC. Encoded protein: CASSPPMVSHYEQYF.

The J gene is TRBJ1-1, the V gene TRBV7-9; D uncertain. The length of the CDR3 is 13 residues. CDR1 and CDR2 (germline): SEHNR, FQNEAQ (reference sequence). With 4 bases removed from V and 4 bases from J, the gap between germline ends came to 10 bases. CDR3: CASSSPSGTEAFF. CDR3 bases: TGTGCCAGCAGCTCCCCGTCTGGCACTGAAGCTTTCTTT. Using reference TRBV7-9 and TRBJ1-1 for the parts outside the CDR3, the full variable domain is DTGVSQNPRHKITKRGQNVTFRCDPISEHNRLYWYRQTLGQGPEFLTYFQNEAQLEKSRLLSDRFSAERPKGSFSTLEIQRTEQGDSAMYLCASSSPSGTEAFFGQGTRLTVV.

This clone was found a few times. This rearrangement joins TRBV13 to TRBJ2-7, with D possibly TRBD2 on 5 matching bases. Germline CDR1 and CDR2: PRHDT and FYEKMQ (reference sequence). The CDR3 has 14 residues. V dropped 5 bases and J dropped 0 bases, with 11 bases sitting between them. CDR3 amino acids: CASSPTGSSYEQYF. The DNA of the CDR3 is TGTGCCAGCAGCCCCACGGGAAGCTCCTACGAGCAGTACTTC.

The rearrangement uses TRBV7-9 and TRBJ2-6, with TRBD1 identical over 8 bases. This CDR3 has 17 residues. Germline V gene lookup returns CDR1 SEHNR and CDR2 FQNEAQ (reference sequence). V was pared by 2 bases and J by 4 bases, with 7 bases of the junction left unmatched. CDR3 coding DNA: TGTGCCAGCAGCTTATCCAGGGGGCTCCGAGGGGCCAACGTCCTGACTTTC. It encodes CASSLSRGLRGANVLTF.